The source of this T cell receptor (beta chain) is a study of OX40 agonist ivuxolimab in advanced cancers. Whole-study findings and limits: Circulating CD4+ and CD8+ T cells showed clonal expansion by week 6 at 0.1 to 3.0 mg/kg.

Comment on this clone: The antigen is undetermined.

Some clones are missing from TCRdb's copy, which holds only in-frame ones; the method was immunoSEQ multiplex PCR. The sample shows tens of thousands of clones, 94% of them seen only once. At cycle 4 day 1, cycle 7 day 1, and baseline, blood was sampled. The CDR3 runs to 11 residues. Germline V gene data show CDR1 as DFQATT and CDR2 as SNEGSKA (reference sequence). The V gene lost 6 bases and the J gene lost 8 bases, with 13 bases spanning the gap. The TCR originated in an adult with an advanced solid tumor such as melanoma, head and neck, liver or kidney cancer. The J gene is TRBJ1-2, the V gene TRBV20-1; D gene uncertain. The sequenced sample was CD4+ or CD8+ T cells sorted from blood, obtained in a trial of the OX40 agonist ivuxolimab. The CDR3 coding sequence is TGCAGTGCGGCCGGGGTGGGCGGCTACACCTTC. Its translation: CSAAGVGGYTF.